This T cell receptor (beta chain) was identified in a study of T cell clonality in common variable immunodeficiency. Overall study results and limits: CVID subjects showed higher TCRbeta clonality than healthy controls. CVID subjects shared fewer TCRbeta clones than healthy controls did. In common variable immunodeficiency, TCR beta chains reportedly carried fewer deletions and N-nucleotide insertions. CVID patient heterogeneity limited repertoire-clinical complication correlations.

Measured with immunoSEQ multiplex PCR; TCRdb has only the in-frame clones, and not every one. This sample comprises about 23,000 clones, none seen once only. Germline V gives CDR1 MNHNS, CDR2 SASEGT. The CDR3 runs 15 residues. V shed 1 base, J shed 2 bases, and the junction held 1 base outside the gene matches. A remark on this clone: What it binds is not known. The read terminates 3 residues ahead of where the CDR3 ends, so the germline J gene completes it.

No CVID subject was ill or on immunomodulatory drugs when sampled. Sequenced material: peripheral blood mononuclear cells. This receptor was identified in a human donor with common variable immunodeficiency. The rearrangement joins TRBV6-1 to TRBJ2-2, with 7 bases that match TRBD1. The chain's CDR3 is CASSEEGGNTGELFF. The CDR3 DNA, read in part, is TGTGCCAGCAGTGAAGAAGGGGGCAACACCGGGGAG.